One and the same sample provided the 15 T cell receptor beta chains below, sequenced in a study of shared clonotypes between healthy human individuals. Libraries were prepared by immunoSEQ multiplex PCR; TCRdb keeps only in-frame clonotypes and omits some of them. The data contain approximately 2.5 million clones, around nine tenths of them seen just once; the ten biggest clones take up more than 0.12%. The sample comprised naive CD4+ T cells sorted from blood. Subset given: CD45RA+ positively selected. The receptors shown here come from a man aged 18-30 years in good health.

This clone was detected a few times. V usage is TRBV18 and J usage is TRBJ1-5, with a possible D match to TRBD1 (5 bases). The V and J ends lost 4 bases and 4 bases respectively, with 11 bases between them. Germline CDR1 and CDR2: KGHSH and LQKENI. This CDR3 contains 14 residues. The CDR3 region is CASSLQEGNQPQHF. CDR3 nucleotides: TGTGCCAGCTCACTTCAGGAGGGGAATCAGCCCCAGCATTTT.

The rearrangement joins TRBV9 to TRBJ2-3; D gene unclear. Per the germline V gene, CDR1 is SGDLS and CDR2 is YYNGEE. The germline V and J ends were trimmed by 2 bases and 2 bases, with 12 bases remaining between them. The CDR3 sequence is 15 residues long. The CDR3 DNA reads TGTGCCAGCAGCGTTAGGGCCTTATCCACAGATACGCAGTATTTT. This sequence encodes CASSVRALSTDTQYF.

The chain is built from TRBV6-1 and TRBJ1-1, with TRBD1 as a possible D gene (6 bases). The CDR3 length is 14 residues. The germline V gene has CDR1 MNHNS and CDR2 SASEGT. The V gene lost 5 bases and the J gene lost 0 bases, with 10 bases spanning the gap. CDR3 nucleotide sequence: TGTGCCAGCAGTAAACAGGGATTGAACACTGAAGCTTTCTTT. Residues: CASSKQGLNTEAFF.

The V call is TRBV6-6, the J call TRBJ1-2; D gene uncertain. CDR1 is MNHNY, CDR2 SVGAGI, per germline (reference sequence). The CDR3 is 13 residues long. V lost 6 bases, J lost 4 bases, and 12 bases lay in between. Here the CDR3 reads CASSPAESYGYTF. Here the CDR3 DNA reads TGTGCCAGCAGCCCAGCGGAAAGCTATGGCTACACCTTC.

This clone appeared once. The chain uses TRBV15 and TRBJ2-1; D ambiguous. The CDR3 runs to 12 residues. V dropped 1 base and J dropped 11 bases, with 9 bases sitting between them. The germline CDR1 and CDR2 sequences are LNHNV and YYDKDF (reference sequence). CDR3 region: CATSRVGEQQFF. The CDR3 region has the DNA TGTGCCACCAGCAGAGTGGGCGAACAGCAGTTCTTC.

The chain couples TRBV29-1 to TRBJ2-1; TRBD2 is a possible D gene (6 bases). Germline lookup yields CDR1 SQVTM and CDR2 ANQGSEA. CDR3 length: 15 residues. The V and J ends lost 6 bases and 2 bases respectively, with 17 bases between them. The CDR3 loop reads CSVQPGLSTYNEQFF. CDR3 coding DNA: TGCAGCGTCCAACCGGGACTCTCTACCTACAATGAGCAGTTCTTC.

V and J are TRBV4-1 and TRBJ1-1, with 10 bases matching TRBD1. The CDR3 is 16 residues long. V lost 1 base to trimming and J lost 1 base; unmatched junction nucleotides: 3. Germline assignment: CDR1 MGHRA and CDR2 YSYEKL. As DNA, the CDR3 is TGCGCCAGCAGCCAAGGGACAGGGGGTACGAACACTGAAGCTTTCTTT. Protein product: CASSQGTGGTNTEAFF.

The V call is TRBV11-2, the J call TRBJ2-7; TRBD1 agrees at 8 bases. After removal of 5 bases from V and 7 bases from J, the junction contained 10 bases not matched to a gene. There are 14 residues in the CDR3. CDR1 SGHAT and CDR2 FQNNGV come from the germline V gene. CDR3 region: CASSRDRGAREQYF. In DNA, the CDR3 is TGTGCCAGCAGCCGCGACAGGGGTGCGAGGGAGCAGTACTTC.

CDR3 coding DNA: TGTGCCAGCAGTCTTTGGGGGGAAACCGGGCATTTT. Its protein is CASSLWGETGHF. The V and J genes are TRBV6-1 and TRBJ1-5; possibly TRBD1 for D (5 bases). The CDR3 is made up of 12 amino acids. The germline V gene has CDR1 MNHNS and CDR2 SASEGT. The V and J ends lost 5 bases and 15 bases respectively, with 17 bases between them.

The chain combines TRBV5-4 with TRBJ2-2; D gene uncertain. The germline gives CDR1 SGHNT, CDR2 YYREEE (reference sequence). This CDR3 contains 16 residues. The V end lost 0 bases, the J end lost 4 bases, and 13 bases lay between the germline ends. The CDR3 loop is CASSLARSVPTGELFF. In nucleotides, the CDR3 is TGTGCCAGCAGCTTGGCCCGCTCGGTGCCCACCGGGGAGCTGTTTTTT.

This chain joins TRBV7-2 and TRBJ1-2; tentatively, D is TRBD1 (5 bases). Germline V gene data show CDR1 as SGHTA and CDR2 as FQGNSA. The V and J ends lost 2 bases and 5 bases respectively, with 15 bases between them. This CDR3 is built from 15 residues. The CDR3 reads CASSLPGIRTYGYTF. CDR3 nucleotide sequence: TGTGCCAGCAGCTTACCAGGGATCAGGACGTATGGCTACACCTTC. The full variable domain, completed using reference TRBV7-2 and TRBJ1-2, is GAGVSQSPSNKVTEKGKDVELRCDPISGHTALYWYRQSLGQGLEFLIYFQGNSAPDKSGLPSDRFSAERTGGSVSTLTIQRTQQEDSAVYLCASSLPGIRTYGYTFGSGTRLTVV.

The count of this clone is one. The chain links TRBV19 to TRBJ1-4, with D perhaps TRBD1 (5 bases). Germline CDR1 is LNHDA and CDR2 is SQIVND (reference sequence). The V gene lost 6 bases and the J gene lost 3 bases, with 14 bases spanning the gap. There are 15 residues in the CDR3. CDR3: CASSTRDRANEKLFF. The CDR3 DNA sequence: TGTGCCAGTAGCACCCGGGACCGTGCTAATGAAAAACTGTTTTTT.

This rearrangement joins TRBV6-6 to TRBJ1-1; TRBD1 is a possible D gene (5 bases). Germline-derived CDR1 and CDR2 are MNHNY and SVGAGI (reference sequence). The CDR3 consists of 14 residues. Deletions cut 6 bases from V and 1 base from J, with 12 bases between. This CDR3 reads CASRPGTTNTEAFF. The CDR3 DNA reads as TGTGCCAGCAGACCCGGGACGACGAACACTGAAGCTTTCTTT.

With regard to this clone: This sample includes further DNA sequences coding for the same CDR3. The V gene is TRBV2, the J gene TRBJ2-7, with unresolved D. Trimming took off 6 bases at V and 1 base at J, with 7 bases between the two ends. Germline V gives CDR1 SNHLY, CDR2 FYNNEI. The CDR3 is made up of 12 amino acids. CDR3 region: CASRTVSYEQYF. DNA of the CDR3: TGTGCCAGCAGGACGGTGTCCTACGAGCAGTACTTC.

The chain recombines TRBV10-1 with TRBJ2-2; 8 bases are shared with TRBD1. Germline V gene lookup returns CDR1 WNHNN and CDR2 SYGVQD (reference sequence). CDR3 length: 15 amino acids. J lost 1 base, V lost 6 bases, and 4 bases had no gene match. The CDR3 region is CASRPGTGNTGELFF. The CDR3 DNA reads as TGCGCCAGCAGGCCGGGGACAGGGAACACCGGGGAGCTGTTTTTT.